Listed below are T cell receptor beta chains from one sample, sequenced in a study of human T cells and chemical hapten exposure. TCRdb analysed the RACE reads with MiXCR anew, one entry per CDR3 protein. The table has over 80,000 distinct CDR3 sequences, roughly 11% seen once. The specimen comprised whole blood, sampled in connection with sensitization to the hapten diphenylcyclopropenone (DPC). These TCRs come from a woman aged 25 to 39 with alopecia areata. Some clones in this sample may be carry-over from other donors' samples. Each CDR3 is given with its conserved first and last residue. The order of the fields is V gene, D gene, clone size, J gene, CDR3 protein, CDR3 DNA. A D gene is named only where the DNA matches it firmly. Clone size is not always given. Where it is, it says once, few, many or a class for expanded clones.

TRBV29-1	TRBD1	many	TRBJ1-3	CSVGQGSGNTIYF	TGCAGCGTGGGACAGGGCTCTGGAAACACCATATATTTT
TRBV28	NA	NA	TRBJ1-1	CASSLGWTEAFF	TGTGCCAGCAGTTTAGGATGGACTGAAGCTTTCTTT
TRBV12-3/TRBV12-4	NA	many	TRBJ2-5	CASSWGVGYSETQYF	TGTGCCAGCAGTTGGGGCGTCGGATACTCAGAGACCCAGTACTTC
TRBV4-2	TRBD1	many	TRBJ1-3	CASSQEGQGAIGNTIYF	TGTGCCAGCAGCCAAGAGGGACAGGGGGCGATTGGAAACACCATATATTTT
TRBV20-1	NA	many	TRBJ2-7	CSAEKAVGIYEQYF	TGCAGTGCTGAGAAGGCGGTCGGGATCTACGAGCAGTACTTC
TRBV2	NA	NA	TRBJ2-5	CASTLNQETQYF	TGTGCCAGCACCTTAAATCAAGAGACCCAGTACTTC
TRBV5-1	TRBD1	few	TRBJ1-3	CASSGRQGRSGNTIYF	TGCGCCAGCAGTGGGAGACAGGGCCGCTCTGGAAACACCATATATTTT
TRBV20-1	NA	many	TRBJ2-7	CSARDPYEQYF	TGCAGTGCTAGAGATCCCTACGAGCAGTACTTC
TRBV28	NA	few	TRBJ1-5	CASSFGEPQHF	TGTGCCAGCAGTTTCGGTGAGCCCCAGCATTTT
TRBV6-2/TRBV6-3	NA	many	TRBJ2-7	CASSPQRRTSSYEQYF	TGTGCCAGCAGTCCCCAACGACGGACCAGCTCCTACGAGCAGTACTTC
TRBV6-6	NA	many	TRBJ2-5	CASSQLLRGTQYF	TGTGCCAGCAGTCAACTCCTCAGGGGGACCCAGTACTTC
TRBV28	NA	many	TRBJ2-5	CASIRAGGTQYF	TGTGCCAGTATCCGGGCAGGAGGGACCCAGTACTTC
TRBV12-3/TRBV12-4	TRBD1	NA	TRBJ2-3	CASSSGTGPNTQYF	TGTGCCAGCAGTTCCGGGACAGGCCCTAATACGCAGTATTTT
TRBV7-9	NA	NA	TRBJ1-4	CASSPAGTEKLFF	TGTGCCAGCAGCCCCGCTGGGACTGAAAAACTGTTTTTT
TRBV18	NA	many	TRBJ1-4	CASSPGPGGEKLFF	TGTGCCAGCTCGCCCGGGCCCGGTGGGGAAAAACTGTTTTTT
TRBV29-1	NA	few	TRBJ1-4	CSVEVNEKLFF	TGCAGCGTTGAAGTTAATGAAAAACTGTTTTTT
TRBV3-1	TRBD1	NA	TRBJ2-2	CASSQQGQYTGELFF	TGTGCCAGCAGCCAACAGGGACAGTACACCGGGGAGCTGTTTTTT
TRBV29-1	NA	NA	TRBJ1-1	CSVVVGDTEAFF	TGCAGCGTTGTAGTAGGGGACACTGAAGCTTTCTTT
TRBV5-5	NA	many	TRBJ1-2	CASSLGTEFIGYTF	TGTGCCAGCAGCTTGGGGACAGAATTTATTGGCTACACCTTC
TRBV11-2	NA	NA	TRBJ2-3	CASSLNRQPEVNTQYF	TGTGCCAGCAGCCTGAATAGACAGCCCGAGGTGAATACGCAGTATTTT
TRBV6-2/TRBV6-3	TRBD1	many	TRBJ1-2	CASRLPGQGAYGYTF	TGTGCCAGCAGACTCCCGGGACAGGGAGCCTATGGCTACACCTTC
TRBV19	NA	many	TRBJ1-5	CASSIVGNQPQHF	TGTGCCAGTAGTATAGTAGGGAATCAGCCCCAGCATTTT
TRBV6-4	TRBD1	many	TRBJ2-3	CASSDFGQGETDTQYF	TGTGCCAGCAGTGATTTTGGACAGGGGGAGACAGATACGCAGTATTTT
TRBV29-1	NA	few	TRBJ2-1	CSVVGRGYNEQFF	TGCAGCGTTGTGGGCAGGGGATACAATGAGCAGTTCTTC
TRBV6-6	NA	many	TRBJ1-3	CASSTIRQAAGGNTIYF	TGTGCCAGCAGTACGATCAGACAGGCCGCGGGGGGAAACACCATATATTTT
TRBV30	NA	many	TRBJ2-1	CAWIKRENNEQFF	TGTGCCTGGATTAAGAGGGAGAACAATGAGCAGTTCTTC
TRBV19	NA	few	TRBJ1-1	CAISQGVGTEAFF	TGTGCCATCTCGCAAGGGGTCGGGACAGAAGCTTTCTTT
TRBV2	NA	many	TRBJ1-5	CASSLGTFSQPQHF	TGTGCCAGCAGTCTCGGGACATTCTCTCAGCCCCAGCATTTT
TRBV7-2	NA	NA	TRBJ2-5	CASSLIGIQETQYF	TGTGCCAGCAGCTTAATTGGGATCCAAGAGACCCAGTACTTC
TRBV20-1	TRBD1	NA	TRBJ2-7	CSARPGQGSYEQYF	TGCAGTGCCCGGCCGGGACAGGGCTCCTACGAGCAGTACTTC
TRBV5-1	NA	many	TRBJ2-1	CASNDGGPNNEQFF	TGCGCCAGCAATGACGGGGGGCCGAACAATGAGCAGTTCTTC
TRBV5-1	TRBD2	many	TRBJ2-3	CASRGLAGDDTDTQYF	TGCGCCAGCAGAGGGCTAGCGGGGGATGACACAGATACGCAGTATTTT
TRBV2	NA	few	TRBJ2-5	CASSEQGPYLGETQYF	TGTGCCAGCAGTGAACAGGGGCCATACCTAGGAGAGACCCAGTACTTC
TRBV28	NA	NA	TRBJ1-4	CASQRPTTNEKLFF	TGTGCCAGCCAGAGACCGACAACTAATGAAAAACTGTTTTTT
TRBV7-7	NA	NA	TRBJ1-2	CASKLGPYWNGYTF	TGTGCTAGCAAACTCGGACCCTACTGGAATGGCTACACCTTC
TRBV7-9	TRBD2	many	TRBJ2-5	CASSWASGEQETQYF	TGTGCCAGCAGCTGGGCCAGCGGGGAACAAGAGACCCAGTACTTC
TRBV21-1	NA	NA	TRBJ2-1	CASRKLADSYNEQFF	TGTGCCAGCAGGAAACTAGCCGATTCCTACAATGAGCAGTTCTTC
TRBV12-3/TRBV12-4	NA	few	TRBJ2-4	CASRGGSRDKNIQYF	TGTGCCAGCAGGGGGGGCAGTAGGGACAAAAACATTCAGTACTTC
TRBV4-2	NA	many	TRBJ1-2	CASSQGPGQRIYGYTF	TGTGCCAGCAGCCAAGGCCCCGGACAGAGGATTTATGGCTACACCTTC
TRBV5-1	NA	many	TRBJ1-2	CASRGTGTNYGYTF	TGCGCCAGCAGGGGGACCGGGACAAACTATGGCTACACCTTC
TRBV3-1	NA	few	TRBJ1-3	CASSQRNSGNTIYF	TGTGCCAGCAGCCAGAGAAACTCTGGAAACACCATATATTTT
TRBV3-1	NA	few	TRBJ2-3	CASSQRGPWTDTQYF	TGTGCCAGCAGCCAGCGGGGACCTTGGACAGATACGCAGTATTTT
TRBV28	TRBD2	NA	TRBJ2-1	CASSLSAGAYNEQFF	TGTGCCAGCAGTTTAAGTGCGGGGGCCTACAATGAGCAGTTCTTC
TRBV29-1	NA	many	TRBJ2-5	CSARRDPWETQYF	TGCAGCGCCCGACGGGACCCTTGGGAGACCCAGTACTTC
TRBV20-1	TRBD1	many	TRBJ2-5	CSASRDRPETQYF	TGCAGTGCTAGCCGGGACAGGCCGGAGACCCAGTACTTC
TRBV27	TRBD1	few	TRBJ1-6	CASTSTGQGDSPLHF	TGTGCCAGCACTTCGACGGGACAGGGTGATTCACCCCTCCACTTT
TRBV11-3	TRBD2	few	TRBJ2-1	CASSLKTGTSGSNEQFF	TGTGCCAGCAGCTTAAAGACCGGGACTAGCGGGAGCAATGAGCAGTTCTTC
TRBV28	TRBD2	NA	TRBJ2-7	CASLPGWAGGAEQYF	TGTGCCAGCCTACCAGGTTGGGCGGGAGGGGCCGAGCAGTACTTC
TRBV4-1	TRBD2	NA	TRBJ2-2	CASSTPPLGTSDTGELFF	TGCGCCAGCAGCACACCCCCCCTAGGGACTAGCGACACCGGGGAGCTGTTTTTT
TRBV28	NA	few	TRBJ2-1	CASSRSRAQQFF	TGTGCCAGCAGTCGTTCCCGGGCCCAGCAGTTCTTC
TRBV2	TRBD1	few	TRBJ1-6	CASILQGANSPLHF	TGTGCCAGCATTCTGCAGGGGGCGAATTCACCCCTCCACTTT
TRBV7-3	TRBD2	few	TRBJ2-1	CASSLSSGRSYNEQFF	TGTGCCAGCAGCTTGTCTAGCGGGAGGTCTTACAATGAGCAGTTCTTC
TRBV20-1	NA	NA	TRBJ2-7	CSAFQTYEQYF	TGCAGTGCTTTCCAGACTTACGAGCAGTACTTC
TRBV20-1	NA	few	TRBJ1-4	CSASDPLNEKLFF	TGCAGTGCATCCGACCCTCTTAATGAAAAACTGTTTTTT
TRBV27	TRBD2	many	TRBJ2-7	CASSIRQTSGSRSEQYF	TGTGCCAGCAGTATACGACAGACTAGCGGGAGCCGGAGCGAGCAGTACTTC
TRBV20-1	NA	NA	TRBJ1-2	CSARDTGMHGYTF	TGCAGTGCTAGAGATACAGGGATGCATGGCTACACCTTC
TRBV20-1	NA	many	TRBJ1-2	CSARVLGNYGYTF	TGCAGTGCTAGAGTTTTAGGAAACTATGGCTACACCTTC
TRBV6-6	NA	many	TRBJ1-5	CASSGGLGDQPQHF	TGTGCCAGCAGTGGCGGTCTAGGAGATCAGCCCCAGCATTTT
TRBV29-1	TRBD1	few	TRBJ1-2	CSSGQGAGYGYTF	TGCAGCTCGGGACAGGGGGCCGGTTATGGCTACACCTTC